The 6 T cell receptor beta chains reported below all come from one sample, sequenced in a study of cytomegalovirus exposure and HLA in healthy donors. Vbeta (60) and Jbeta (13) primers were used in the PCR. Sequencing used immunoSEQ multiplex PCR; TCRdb keeps in-frame clones, though not all of them. The table has some 110,000 clones, around 70% seen once; the top ten hold 1.3%. The sample consisted of PBMCs. The receptors shown here come from a middle-aged man in good health and CMV-seronegative.

The rearrangement uses TRBV10-3 and TRBJ2-3; D is possibly TRBD2 (6 bases). The germline V gene encodes CDR1 ENHRY and CDR2 SYGVKD. This CDR3 contains 11 residues. V lost 7 bases and J lost 4, with 6 bases in between. The CDR3 DNA follows: TGTGCCATCACGGGGGCAGATACGCAGTATTTT. It codes for CAITGADTQYF.

The chain uses TRBV2 and TRBJ2-5; D perhaps matches TRBD2 (5 bases). With the DNA end fitting TRBJ2-7 better, the J assignment may be wrong. The CDR3 consists of 15 residues. From germline, CDR1 is SNHLY and CDR2 FYNNEI. The CDR3 DNA reads TGTGCCAGCAGTGTGTCAGCGGAGCCCCCCTACGAGCAGTACTTC. Protein product: CASSVSAEPPYEQYF.

The rearrangement uses TRBV5-1 and TRBJ2-7; 9 bases agree with TRBD1. This CDR3 contains 15 residues. With V trimmed by 2 bases and J by 6 bases, 9 bases remained unmatched. Germline V lookup: CDR1 SGHRS, CDR2 YFSETQ. The CDR3 region has the DNA TGCGCCAGCAGCTTCACCGGGACAGGGTCGTCCGAGCAGTACTTC. Residues: CASSFTGTGSSEQYF.

The chain employs TRBV5-1 and TRBJ2-3; 10 nucleotides match TRBD2. Trimming cost V 6 bases and J 3 bases; bases outside gene matches: 7. Germline assignment: CDR1 SGHRS and CDR2 YFSETQ. The CDR3 loop spans 15 amino acids. CDR3 in amino acids: CASKVAGGGTDTQYF. The CDR3 nucleotides read TGCGCCAGCAAAGTAGCGGGGGGTGGTACAGATACGCAGTATTTT.

DNA of the CDR3: TGTGCCTGGGGGAGGGGGGGCGGACACTCTGGGGCCAACGTCCTGACTTTC. As protein: CAWGRGGGHSGANVLTF. The chain couples TRBV30 to TRBJ2-6; possible D gene TRBD2, 7 bases. The V end was cut by 5 bases, the J end by 0 bases, with 17 bases between. Germline CDR1 is GTSNPN and CDR2 is SVGIG (reference sequence). The CDR3 length is 17 residues.

The chain joins TRBV11-3 to TRBJ2-7; D is undetermined. CDR1 SGHNT and CDR2 YENEEA come from the germline V gene. This CDR3 has 11 amino acids. The V end lost 5 bases, the J end lost 3 bases, and 5 bases lay between the germline ends. CDR3 residues: CASSPFYEQYF. DNA of the CDR3: TGTGCCAGCAGCCCCTTCTACGAGCAGTACTTC.